This T cell receptor (beta chain) is drawn from a study of CD8+ T cells in alopecia areata. Treatment meaning: oral pan-JAK inhibitor, 5-10 mg twice daily. Collection of lesional scalp punch biopsies and peripheral blood was performed in alopecia areata patients. Study results and caveats: Especially in alopecia totalis/universalis, lesional scalp showed greater clonality than normal scalp did.

V gave up 0 bases and J gave up 1 base; unmatched junction bases: 2. There are 15 residues in the CDR3. Germline assignment: CDR1 SGHAT and CDR2 FQNNGV. Sequencing relied on a cDNA template that was reverse transcribed from extracted RNA. Clones were read by immunoSEQ multiplex PCR, and TCRdb kept only the in-frame ones, dropping some. The profile shows under 250,000 clones, roughly 56% of them singletons. Comments on this clone: No antigen is known for it.

The sample here was CD4+ T cells sorted from blood, taken at week 4, from a patient treated with tofacitinib. The clonotype originates from a human donor with alopecia areata. The chain is built from TRBV11-2 and TRBJ2-7; 8 bases are a match to TRBD1. The CDR3 DNA reads TGTGCCAGCAGCTTAGACTACAGGGGGTCCTACGAGCAGTACTTC. Translation: CASSLDYRGSYEQYF.